The 28 T cell receptor beta chains given below trace back to one sample, sequenced in a study of cytomegalovirus exposure and HLA in healthy donors. A multiplex PCR was run with 60 Vbeta primers and 13 Jbeta primers. Produced via immunoSEQ multiplex PCR; TCRdb's table is partial and in-frame only. The table shows roughly 140,000 clones, with 55% to 85% occurring only once. Sequencing used PBMCs. The receptors come from a man aged 40-49 years in good health and CMV-seronegative.

The gene calls are TRBV11-2 and TRBJ2-7; 8 bases map to TRBD2. The CDR3 covers 16 residues. V trimming: 5 bases; J trimming: 3 bases; junction bases outside the gene matches: 12. Germline CDR1 reads SGHAT; CDR2 reads FQNNGV. The CDR3 loop reads CASSRRGGGIRYEQYF. CDR3 coding DNA: TGTGCCAGCAGCCGACGGGGCGGGGGGATCCGCTACGAGCAGTACTTC.

The J gene is TRBJ2-1, the V gene TRBV28; a weak D match, TRBD2 (5 bases). This CDR3 spans 17 amino acids. Germline V lookup: CDR1 MDHEN, CDR2 SYDVKM. V gave up 3 bases and J gave up 7 bases, with 22 bases separating them. The CDR3 reads CASSFLDFTALKNEQFF. CDR3 nucleotide sequence: TGTGCCAGCAGTTTTTTGGACTTTACCGCCCTAAAGAATGAGCAGTTCTTC.

CDR3 amino acids: CASSQAGTGVGEQYF. The CDR3 region has the DNA TGCGCCAGCAGCCAAGCCGGGACAGGGGTGGGCGAGCAGTACTTC. This rearrangement joins TRBV4-1 to TRBJ2-7, with 10 nucleotides matching TRBD1. Unmatched junction bases numbered 6, after V lost 1 base and J lost 6 bases. Germline lookup yields CDR1 MGHRA and CDR2 YSYEKL. The CDR3 covers 15 residues.

This chain uses TRBV25-1 with TRBJ1-2, with D possibly matching TRBD1 (5 bases). Trimming took 5 bases from V and 7 from J, leaving 17 bases between them. Germline CDR1 and CDR2: MGHDK and SYGVNS. CDR3 length: 14 amino acids. The CDR3 protein is CASSIGQGECGYTF. The CDR3 DNA follows: TGTGCCAGCAGTATAGGGCAGGGTGAATGTGGCTACACCTTC.

V gene TRBV4-2 combines with J gene TRBJ1-5; 7 bases line up with TRBD1. Trimming at V came to 0 bases and at J to 4 bases, leaving 9 bases not matched to a gene. CDR1 LGHNA and CDR2 YNFKEQ come from the germline V gene. The CDR3 is 17 amino acids. Here the CDR3 DNA reads TGTGCCAGCAGCCAAGAGAACAGCCAGGGGGTGAATCAGCCCCAGCATTTT. Translation: CASSQENSQGVNQPQHF.

This clone has more than one count but fewer than ten. J is TRBJ2-7 and V is TRBV11-2; 7 bases align to TRBD1. CDR3 length: 15 amino acids. Germline lookup yields CDR1 SGHAT and CDR2 FQNNGV. Unmatched junction bases numbered 7, after V lost 5 bases and J lost 0 bases. The CDR3 protein is CASSKDRLNSYEQYF. The CDR3 DNA sequence: TGTGCCAGCAGCAAGGACAGGCTGAACTCCTACGAGCAGTACTTC. Based on the CDR3 plus reference TRBV11-2 and TRBJ2-7, the full variable domain is EAGVAQSPRYKIIEKRQSVAFWCNPISGHATLYWYQQILGQGPKLLIQFQNNGVVDDSQLPKDRFSAERLKGVDSTLKIQPAKLEDSAVYLCASSKDRLNSYEQYFGPGTRLTVT.

The chain joins TRBV11-2 to TRBJ2-1, with 9 nucleotides matching TRBD1. The CDR3 consists of 16 residues. The germline V gene has CDR1 SGHAT and CDR2 FQNNGV. The trim removed 5 bases at V and 2 bases at J, leaving 7 bases unmatched. The DNA for the CDR3 is TGTGCCAGCAGCCACCGGGGACAGGGCCCCTACAATGAGCAGTTCTTC. This sequence encodes CASSHRGQGPYNEQFF.

This clone is a singleton in its sample. The J gene is TRBJ2-1, the V gene TRBV27, with D hard to call. With 6 bases removed from V and 2 bases from J, the gap between germline ends came to 14 bases. The CDR3 has 15 amino acids. Per germline, CDR1 MNHEY and CDR2 SMNVEV (reference sequence). CDR3 DNA sequence: TGTGCCAGCAGCTTTTACCCGGAGACCTACAATGAGCAGTTCTTC. Protein product: CASSFYPETYNEQFF.

The chain couples TRBV5-4 to TRBJ1-1; 10 positions match TRBD1. The CDR3 spans 17 residues. The junction had 9 bases not matched to a gene; V was cut back by 4 bases and J by 0 bases. CDR1 is SGHNT, CDR2 YYREEE, per germline (reference sequence). Here the CDR3 reads CASSPGTGAILNTEAFF. As DNA, the CDR3 is TGTGCCAGCAGCCCTGGGACAGGGGCAATACTGAACACTGAAGCTTTCTTT.

This clone has just a few counts. The V call is TRBV5-1, the J call TRBJ1-4; possible D gene TRBD1, 5 bases. CDR3 length: 14 amino acids. CDR1 is SGHRS, CDR2 YFSETQ, per germline. V was shortened by 4 bases and J by 4 bases, with 11 bases between the two germline ends. The CDR3 nucleotides are TGCGCCAGCAGCATGACAGTTAATAATGAAAAACTGTTTTTT. Amino acid sequence: CASSMTVNNEKLFF.

The genes are TRBV7-2 and TRBJ2-2; D may be TRBD1 (5 bases). CDR3 length: 13 amino acids. Trimming stripped 1 base from V and 7 bases from J, with 7 bases between. Germline V gene sequence: CDR1 SGHTA, CDR2 FQGNSA. CDR3 amino acids: CASSLEGIGELFF. The CDR3 nucleotides are TGTGCCAGCAGCTTAGAGGGGATCGGGGAGCTGTTTTTT.

The rearrangement joins TRBV5-4 to TRBJ2-5; 8 positions match TRBD2. CDR1 and CDR2 (germline): SGHNT, YYREEE (reference sequence). This CDR3 contains 15 residues. Trimming took 0 bases from V and 5 from J; bases not matched to a gene: 6. Written as DNA, the CDR3 is TGTGCCAGCAGCTTGGGAGCGGGAGCGTACGAGACCCAGTACTTC. It codes for CASSLGAGAYETQYF.

This clone was counted between two and nine times. The rearrangement joins TRBV4-3 to TRBJ1-2, with D possibly being TRBD1 (6 bases). V was shortened by 4 bases and J by 4 bases, with 7 bases between the two germline ends. In germline, CDR1 is LGHNA, CDR2 YSLEER. The CDR3 spans 12 residues. In DNA, the CDR3 is TGCGCCAGCAGCCGGGACATCTATGGCTACACCTTC. It is translated as CASSRDIYGYTF.

The chain carries TRBV7-9 and TRBJ1-2; 8 positions agree with TRBD1. The CDR3 is 13 amino acids. Germline CDR1 reads SEHNR; CDR2 reads FQNEAQ (reference sequence). J lost 6 bases, V lost 1 base, and 1 base had no gene match. Written as DNA, the CDR3 is TGTGCCAGCAGCTTAGGGACAGGGAATGGCTACACCTTC. Protein: CASSLGTGNGYTF.

The chain is built from TRBV9 and TRBJ2-1; TRBD2 aligns across 12 bases. The CDR3 has 18 amino acids. Germline loops: CDR1 SGDLS, CDR2 YYNGEE. Unmatched junction bases numbered 8, after V lost 0 bases and J lost 4 bases. The CDR3: CASSVGFLAGGAYNEQFF. CDR3 bases: TGTGCCAGCAGCGTAGGGTTCCTAGCGGGAGGGGCATACAATGAGCAGTTCTTC. The variable domain in full, completed from reference TRBV9 and TRBJ2-1, reads DSGVTQTPKHLITATGQRVTLRCSPRSGDLSVYWYQQSLDQGLQFLIQYYNGEERAKGNILERFSAQQFPDLHSELNLSSLELGDSALYFCASSVGFLAGGAYNEQFFGPGTRLTVL.

This clone was observed a few times. The rearrangement links TRBV11-2 to TRBJ2-5; 9 bases match TRBD2. The junction had 12 bases not matched to a gene; V was cut back by 5 bases and J by 5 bases. This CDR3 has 16 amino acids. Germline V gene lookup returns CDR1 SGHAT and CDR2 FQNNGV. The CDR3 sequence: CASSPWREGLEETQYF. The CDR3 DNA sequence: TGTGCCAGCAGCCCGTGGCGGGAGGGGTTGGAGGAGACCCAGTACTTC.

The CDR3 loop reads CASSRDRDSGANVLTF. Here the CDR3 DNA reads TGTGCCAGCAGTCGGGACAGGGACTCTGGGGCCAACGTCCTGACTTTC. V is TRBV2 and J is TRBJ2-6; 9 bases fit TRBD1. Germline V gene sequence: CDR1 SNHLY, CDR2 FYNNEI. The CDR3 runs to 16 residues. V lost 5 bases to trimming and J lost 0 bases; unmatched junction nucleotides: 2. The full variable domain, with the rest looked up from reference TRBV2 and TRBJ2-6, is EPEVTQTPSHQVTQMGQEVILRCVPISNHLYFYWYRQILGQKVEFLVSFYNNEISEKSEIFDDQFSVERPDGSNFTLKIRSTKLEDSAMYFCASSRDRDSGANVLTFGAGSRLTVL.

The genes are TRBV5-1 and TRBJ2-3, with TRBD1 matching over 7 bases. Germline V gene sequence: CDR1 SGHRS, CDR2 YFSETQ. The V gene end was trimmed by 4 bases and the J gene end by 4 bases; junction bases not matched to a gene: 9. CDR3 length: 15 amino acids. The CDR3, as DNA: TGCGCCAGCAGCCTGGGGACAGCCACTTCAGATACGCAGTATTTT. The encoded protein is CASSLGTATSDTQYF.

J is TRBJ2-3 and V is TRBV5-4; D gene unclear. The CDR3 has 14 residues. V lost 0 bases and J lost 0, with 5 bases in between. Germline V gives CDR1 SGHNT, CDR2 YYREEE (reference sequence). As DNA, the CDR3 is TGTGCCAGCAGCTTGGGTCTTAGCACAGATACGCAGTATTTT. It yields the protein CASSLGLSTDTQYF.

This clone was detected once. The genes are TRBV13 and TRBJ1-1; 7 bases match TRBD1. This CDR3 has 15 amino acids. V lost 0 bases to trimming and J lost 2 bases; unmatched junction nucleotides: 3. Germline V gene lookup returns CDR1 PRHDT and CDR2 FYEKMQ (reference sequence). The CDR3 protein is CASSLGWDSNTEAFF. The CDR3 DNA follows: TGTGCCAGCAGCTTAGGCTGGGACAGTAACACTGAAGCTTTCTTT.

The chain recombines TRBV7-9 with TRBJ2-7; D may be TRBD2 (5 bases). V shed 1 base and J shed 3 bases, with 16 bases lying between them. The CDR3 has 16 residues. Germline V gene data show CDR1 as SEHNR and CDR2 as FQNEAQ (reference sequence). As DNA, the CDR3 is TGTGCCAGCAGCTTAGGAGGGCCCCACAGCGACTACGAGCAGTACTTC. Its translation: CASSLGGPHSDYEQYF.

V and J are TRBV5-4 and TRBJ1-1, with D possibly TRBD1 on 6 matching bases. There are 14 residues in the CDR3. The V gene lost 2 bases and the J gene lost 1 base, with 9 bases spanning the gap. Germline CDR1 SGHNT, CDR2 YYREEE (reference sequence). The CDR3: CASSLQGTNTEAFF. In DNA, the CDR3 is TGTGCCAGCAGCTTACAGGGAACGAACACTGAAGCTTTCTTT.

The chain combines TRBV19 with TRBJ1-4, with 11 bases matching TRBD1. The germline V gene encodes CDR1 LNHDA and CDR2 SQIVND (reference sequence). The CDR3 covers 15 residues. V trimming: 5 bases; J trimming: 4 bases; junction bases outside the gene matches: 3. As DNA, the CDR3 is TGTGCCAGTAGTTGGACAGGGGGCATTAATGAAAAACTGTTTTTT. As protein: CASSWTGGINEKLFF.

The rearrangement joins TRBV7-2 to TRBJ2-1; D gene unclear. V was pared by 5 bases and J by 5 bases, with 25 bases between. This CDR3 has 18 amino acids. The germline gives CDR1 SGHTA, CDR2 FQGNSA. The CDR3 nucleotides are TGTGCCAGCAGCCCGGGTTTTGTGCGTCAGAGCTTTAACAATGAGCAGTTCTTC. It encodes CASSPGFVRQSFNNEQFF.

The chain links TRBV14 to TRBJ2-3; 11 bases match TRBD2. Germline V CDR1 and CDR2: SGHDN, FVKESK. The CDR3 consists of 16 residues. V lost 2 bases and J lost 0; bases outside the gene matches: 1. This CDR3 reads CASSQRTSGSTDTQYF. The CDR3 region has the DNA TGTGCCAGCAGCCAACGGACTAGCGGGAGCACAGATACGCAGTATTTT.

The chain combines TRBV7-9 with TRBJ1-1, with a possible D match to TRBD1 (5 bases). Germline CDR1 is SEHNR and CDR2 is FQNEAQ (reference sequence). The CDR3 runs 12 residues. This chain's CDR3 is CSTRTFATEAFF. For the CDR3, the DNA is TGTTCCACCAGGACATTCGCGACTGAAGCTTTCTTT.

This clone was counted once. This chain joins TRBV11-3 and TRBJ2-5; D is undetermined. Germline lookup yields CDR1 SGHNT and CDR2 YENEEA. V dropped 1 base and J dropped 2 bases, with 17 bases sitting between them. This CDR3 is built from 17 residues. The CDR3 coding sequence is TGTGCCAGCAGCTTAGGCCGACGTGAGGCGGAACAAGAGACCCAGTACTTC. Translating gives CASSLGRREAEQETQYF.

The CDR3 nucleotides are TGTGCCAGCAGAGGGGGACGGCGAGATGGGGAACTGTTTTTT. Translated: CASRGGRRDGELFF. The chain couples TRBV6-5 to TRBJ1-4; perhaps TRBD1 as D (6 bases). Germline values: CDR1 MNHEY, CDR2 SVGAGI. With 6 bases removed from V and 12 bases from J, the gap between germline ends came to 20 bases. This CDR3 contains 14 residues.